The text below deals with one TCR beta chain. The sample belongs to a study of blood T cell repertoires in COVID-19. Turning to the study itself: The origin of the acute and convalescent COVID-19 samples was the United States, Italy and Spain. The analysed material was cDNA or gDNA that came from T cells, B-cell-depleted T cells, or PBMCs.

The CDR3 sequence is 13 residues long. Trimming took 8 bases from V and 0 from J, leaving 11 bases between them. CDR1 and CDR2 (germline): SGHDN, FVKESK. The assay was immunoSEQ multiplex PCR, and TCRdb's table has in-frame clones only and misses some. The data show over 120,000 clones, around 86% seen once. Sample: peripheral blood. The clonotype originates from a human donor in a cohort sampled during active COVID-19. The J gene is TRBJ2-7, the V gene TRBV14, with D possibly TRBD1 on 5 matching bases. This CDR3 is CASSQGYSYEQYF. The CDR3 bases are TGTGCCAGCTCCCAGGGCTACTCCTACGAGCAGTACTTC.